The 14 T cell receptor beta chains reported below all come from one sample, sequenced in a study of T cell responses to AZD1222 COVID-19 vaccine. Method: immunoSEQ multiplex PCR; TCRdb's copy keeps in-frame clones and lacks some. Of about 180,000 clones in the sample, about 86% are singletons; the top ten hold 11%. The sequenced sample was peripheral blood, obtained 28 days after the second AZD1222 dose. These receptors were collected from an adult who received the AZD1222 COVID-19 vaccine.

The gene calls are TRBV18 and TRBJ1-2, with a tentative D call TRBD1 (5 bases). The CDR3 sequence is 12 residues long. Per the germline V gene, CDR1 is KGHSH and CDR2 is LQKENI. The ends were cut back, 4 bases at V and 5 bases at J, with 8 bases in the middle. The CDR3 loop is CASSLDSYGYTF. CDR3 DNA sequence: TGTGCCAGCTCACTAGACAGTTATGGCTACACCTTC.

The sample holds a few counts of this clone. The chain carries TRBV28 and TRBJ2-7; D perhaps matches TRBD2 (5 bases). This CDR3 is built from 16 residues. Germline V lookup: CDR1 MDHEN, CDR2 SYDVKM. V was shortened by 4 bases and J by 7 bases, with 23 bases between the two germline ends. CDR3 bases: TGTGCCAGCAGTTCGTCTAGACTCCTACCCACGGGGGAGCAGTACTTC. Translating gives CASSSSRLLPTGEQYF.

V gene TRBV18 combines with J gene TRBJ2-1; the D is unclear. The CDR3 contains 14 residues. V gave up 2 bases and J gave up 3 bases, with 8 bases separating them. The germline V gene encodes CDR1 KGHSH and CDR2 LQKENI. The chain's CDR3 is CASSPEYDYNEQFF. The DNA for the CDR3 is TGTGCCAGCTCACCAGAGTACGACTACAATGAGCAGTTCTTC.

This rearrangement joins TRBV19 to TRBJ1-3; unclear D gene. The CDR3 spans 11 residues. V shed 3 bases and J shed 9 bases, with 6 bases lying between them. Germline V gives CDR1 LNHDA, CDR2 SQIVND (reference sequence). The CDR3 here is CASSIELTIYF. CDR3 coding DNA: TGTGCCAGTAGTATTGAACTCACCATATATTTT.

The chain recombines TRBV7-2 with TRBJ1-1; D unclear. The ends were cut back, 4 bases at V and 8 bases at J, with 20 bases in the middle. Germline V gene lookup returns CDR1 SGHTA and CDR2 FQGNSA. The length of the CDR3 is 15 residues. CDR3 region: CASSSGLGGRREAFF. Written as DNA, the CDR3 is TGTGCCAGCAGCTCCGGCCTCGGTGGGAGGCGAGAAGCTTTCTTT.

The V and J genes are TRBV2 and TRBJ2-1, with D tentatively TRBD1 (6 bases). Germline CDR1 and CDR2: SNHLY and FYNNEI. The CDR3 is made up of 13 amino acids. The germline V and J ends were trimmed by 4 bases and 9 bases, with 13 bases remaining between them. The CDR3 here is CASSVHRELEQFF. CDR3 nucleotide sequence: TGTGCCAGCAGTGTACACAGGGAACTTGAGCAGTTCTTC.

The V call is TRBV19, the J call TRBJ1-5; tentative D call: TRBD1 (6 bases). This CDR3 contains 17 residues. CDR1 and CDR2 from the germline V gene are LNHDA and SQIVND (reference sequence). V lost 4 bases to trimming and J lost 2 bases, with 18 bases between them. The CDR3 reads CASSTDVGGWGNQPQHF. The CDR3 nucleotides read TGTGCCAGTAGTACCGATGTGGGGGGCTGGGGCAATCAGCCCCAGCATTTT.

V gene TRBV12-3 or TRBV12-4 combines with J gene TRBJ2-7; D is unresolved. The V end was cut by 2 bases, the J end by 2 bases, with 4 bases between. The CDR3 runs 12 residues. The CDR3 spells CASSLLTYEQYF. For the CDR3, the DNA is TGTGCCAGCAGTTTATTGACCTACGAGCAGTACTTC.

CDR3 bases: TGCGCCAGCAGCTTGGGAACCCAGGCCGCCCACGAGCAGTACTTC. This translates into CASSLGTQAAHEQYF. The chain carries TRBV5-1 and TRBJ2-7; no reliable D call. Germline V CDR1 and CDR2: SGHRS, YFSETQ. The CDR3 is 15 residues long. The V end lost 0 bases, the J end lost 5 bases, and 15 bases lay between the germline ends.

The genes are TRBV25-1 and TRBJ2-3, with TRBD2 as a possible D gene (7 bases). Trimming took off 2 bases at V and 2 bases at J, with 14 bases between the two ends. This CDR3 is 16 amino acids long. Germline V gene sequence: CDR1 MGHDK, CDR2 SYGVNS. CDR3 amino acids: CASSEKWGGHTDTQYF. In nucleotides, the CDR3 is TGTGCCAGCAGTGAAAAATGGGGGGGCCACACAGATACGCAGTATTTT.

This chain uses TRBV6-2 or TRBV6-3 with TRBJ1-5, with D possibly matching TRBD1 (5 bases). From germline, CDR1 is MNHEY and CDR2 SVGEGT. This CDR3 is built from 12 residues. The V and J ends lost 5 bases and 7 bases respectively, with 9 bases between them. The CDR3 sequence: CASSEGLQPQHF. The CDR3 region has the DNA TGTGCCAGCAGTGAGGGGTTACAGCCCCAGCATTTT.

The rearrangement links TRBV6-1 to TRBJ1-3; unclear D gene. Germline lookup yields CDR1 MNHNS and CDR2 SASEGT. The CDR3 consists of 16 residues. The V and J ends lost 3 bases and 0 bases respectively, with 12 bases between them. CDR3 nucleotide sequence: TGTGCCAGCAGTGAGGCACAGTTTAGCTCTGGAAACACCATATATTTT. Its translation: CASSEAQFSSGNTIYF.

This clone was detected once. The chain uses TRBV6-1 and TRBJ2-4; D possibly corresponds to TRBD1 (6 bases). The CDR3 sequence is 16 residues long. With 6 bases removed from V and 0 bases from J, the gap between germline ends came to 15 bases. Germline V gives CDR1 MNHNS, CDR2 SASEGT. CDR3 region: CASSELQGLAKNIQYF. CDR3 nucleotide sequence: TGTGCCAGCAGCGAACTCCAGGGGTTAGCCAAAAACATTCAGTACTTC.

The V call is TRBV9, the J call TRBJ1-1; D is perhaps TRBD1 (6 bases). V was trimmed by 1 base and J by 11 bases, leaving 12 bases between them. Germline V gene data show CDR1 as SGDLS and CDR2 as YYNGEE. The CDR3 spans 12 residues. In nucleotides, the CDR3 is TGTGCCAGCAGCGTACAGGGGTTTCCGGCTTTCTTT. This codes for CASSVQGFPAFF.